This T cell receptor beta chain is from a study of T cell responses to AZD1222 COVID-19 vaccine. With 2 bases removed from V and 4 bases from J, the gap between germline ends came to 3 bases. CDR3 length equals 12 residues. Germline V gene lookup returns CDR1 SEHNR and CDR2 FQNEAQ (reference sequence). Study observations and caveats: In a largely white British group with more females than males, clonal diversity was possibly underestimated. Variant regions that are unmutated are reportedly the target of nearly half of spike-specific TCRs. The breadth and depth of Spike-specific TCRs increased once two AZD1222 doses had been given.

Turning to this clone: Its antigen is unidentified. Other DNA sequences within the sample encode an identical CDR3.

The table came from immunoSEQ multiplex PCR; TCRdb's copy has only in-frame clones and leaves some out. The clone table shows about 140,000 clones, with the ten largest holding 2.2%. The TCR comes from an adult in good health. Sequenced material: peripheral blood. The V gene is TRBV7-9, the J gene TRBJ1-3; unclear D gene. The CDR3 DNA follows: TGTGCCAGCAGCTTATCCGGAAACACCATATATTTT. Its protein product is CASSLSGNTIYF.